Sequencing of this T cell receptor beta chain was carried out in a study of cytomegalovirus exposure and HLA in healthy donors. Per germline, CDR1 LGHNT and CDR2 FRNRAP. This CDR3 has 15 amino acids. The V gene end was trimmed by 6 bases and the J gene end by 7 bases; junction bases not matched to a gene: 11. It was with 60 Vbeta and 13 Jbeta primers that the PCR ran. Assay: immunoSEQ multiplex PCR; the TCRdb copy retains only in-frame clones and omits some. Of 120,000 to 150,000 clones detected, approximately 80% appear once; the ten largest clones hold 2.5%. This TCR was sampled from a male donor in good health and CMV-seronegative. Sequencing was done on a sample of PBMCs. J is TRBJ2-1 and V is TRBV12-5; 8 bases agree with TRBD1. The CDR3 bases are TGTGCTAGTGGACTCGGACAGGGCGTCCTGAATGAGCAGTTCTTC. This translates into CASGLGQGVLNEQFF. Full variable domain (rest looked up from reference TRBV12-5 and TRBJ2-1): DARVTQTPRHKVTEMGQEVTMRCQPILGHNTVFWYRQTMMQGLELLAYFRNRAPLDDSGMPKDRFSAEMPDATLATLKIQPSEPRDSAVYFCASGLGQGVLNEQFFGPGTRLTVL.